Detailed here is one T cell receptor beta chain. Its matching antigen is unknown. CDR1 and CDR2 from the germline V gene are SGHAT and FQNNGV. This CDR3 is 13 amino acids long. V dropped 5 bases and J dropped 6; count of bases not matched to a gene: 4. The source of the sample is a study of OX40 agonist ivuxolimab in advanced cancers. Overall study findings and caveats: The mean number of expanded clones was higher in CD8+ T cells than in CD4+.

Generated by immunoSEQ multiplex PCR, the TCRdb table keeps only in-frame clones and is missing some. The table lists 5,400 or so clones, 60% to 75% of them singletons, with around 48% in the top ten. V gene TRBV11-2 combines with J gene TRBJ2-3; 8 positions match TRBD1. This specimen consisted of CD4+ or CD8+ T cells sorted from blood, obtained in a trial of the OX40 agonist ivuxolimab. This TCR derives from an adult with an advanced solid tumor such as melanoma, head and neck, liver or kidney cancer. CDR3: CASSSGTGDTQYF. Here the CDR3 DNA reads TGTGCCAGCAGCAGTGGGACAGGTGATACGCAGTATTTT.